Listed here are 14 T cell receptor beta chains from one sample, sequenced in a study of shared clonotypes between healthy human individuals. Clones were sequenced by immunoSEQ multiplex PCR, and TCRdb holds only the in-frame ones, with some missing. The sample holds around 990,000 clones, 70% to 85% seen once. Sequenced material: memory CD4+ T cells from PBMCs. Subset noted: CD45RA-negative fraction. Every receptor here comes from a man in his late teens or twenties in good health. Some clones in this sample may be carry-over from other donors' samples.

This clone came up many times. This sequence joins TRBV7-9 and TRBJ1-2; D is unresolved. Germline V gene sequence: CDR1 SEHNR, CDR2 FQNEAQ (reference sequence). V was shortened by 1 base and J by 4 bases, with 10 bases between the two germline ends. This CDR3 contains 14 residues. The CDR3: CASSLGRPTYGYTF. The CDR3 DNA sequence: TGTGCCAGCAGCTTAGGACGTCCAACCTATGGCTACACCTTC.

V gene TRBV7-2 combines with J gene TRBJ2-2, with 7 bases matching TRBD2. After removal of 3 bases from V and 0 bases from J, the junction contained 7 bases not matched to a gene. This CDR3 contains 17 residues. CDR1 and CDR2 (germline): SGHTA, FQGNSA. The CDR3 spells CASSFLAATPNTGELFF. The DNA of the CDR3 is TGTGCCAGCAGCTTCCTAGCGGCCACACCGAACACCGGGGAGCTGTTTTTT.

V is TRBV5-1 and J is TRBJ2-7; a possible D gene is TRBD1 (5 bases). The germline V and J ends were trimmed by 1 base and 4 bases, with 15 bases remaining between them. CDR1 is SGHRS and CDR2 is YFSETQ in the germline V gene. This CDR3 has 15 residues. CDR3 protein: CASSLLSGRAYEQYF. DNA of the CDR3: TGCGCCAGCAGCTTGTTAAGTGGCAGGGCTTACGAGCAGTACTTC.

This rearrangement joins TRBV27 to TRBJ2-5; D possibly corresponds to TRBD1 (5 bases). Between the trimmed V and J ends, which lost 4 bases and 7 bases, there was a span of 19 bases. The germline V gene encodes CDR1 MNHEY and CDR2 SMNVEV (reference sequence). The CDR3 length is 15 residues. CDR3 in DNA: TGTGCCAGCAGTTCCTCACGGCCTCAGGGAAGGACCCAGTACTTC. Protein product: CASSSSRPQGRTQYF.

For this clone: A junction end diverges from the germline sequence, so it may reflect a read error. The CDR3 nucleotides are TGTGCCAGCAGCGTAGTCCCGGGGGCGCTGTTTTTT. As protein: CASSVVPGALFF. The rearrangement links TRBV9 to TRBJ2-2; D is tentatively TRBD1 or TRBD2 (6 bases each). CDR1 and CDR2 (germline): SGDLS, YYNGEE. This CDR3 is built from 12 residues.

The chain links TRBV7-9 to TRBJ2-7, with D possibly being TRBD1 (6 bases). V was pared by 4 bases and J by 6 bases, with 16 bases between. Germline V gene lookup returns CDR1 SEHNR and CDR2 FQNEAQ (reference sequence). The CDR3 has 14 residues. The CDR3, as DNA: TGTGCCAGCAGCTCGAATGCGAACAGGGTCGAGCAGTACTTC. Its protein product is CASSSNANRVEQYF.

This clone appeared a few times. The chain joins TRBV2 to TRBJ1-5; D is unclear. Germline loops: CDR1 SNHLY, CDR2 FYNNEI. The CDR3 is 14 amino acids. The ends were cut back, 0 bases at V and 4 bases at J, with 7 bases in the middle. CDR3 sequence reads: CASSEALQNQPQHF. The CDR3, as DNA: TGTGCCAGCAGTGAAGCGCTTCAAAATCAGCCCCAGCATTTT.

Comment on this clone: Other DNA sequences in this sample translate to the same CDR3. V is TRBV11-2 and J is TRBJ2-3, with TRBD1 matching 9 bases. This CDR3 is built from 14 residues. Germline CDR1 and CDR2: SGHAT and FQNNGV. J gave up 3 bases and V 3 bases, and 1 base lay outside the gene matches. CDR3 residues: CASSFDRGTDTQYF. The CDR3 coding sequence is TGTGCCAGCAGCTTTGACAGGGGGACAGATACGCAGTATTTT.

In the case of this clone: Mismatch with germline at one junction end may stem from a read error. The chain recombines TRBV11-3 with TRBJ2-1, with TRBD2 identical over 14 bases. The CDR3 runs 16 residues. From germline, CDR1 is SGHNT and CDR2 YENEEA. The CDR3, as DNA: TGTGCCAGCAGCTGGGGACTAGCGGGAGAATACAATGAGCGGTTCTTC. This encodes CASSWGLAGEYNERFF.

This clone was detected only once. This sequence joins TRBV21-1 and TRBJ1-1. TRBV21-1 is noted as a pseudogene. The CDR3 runs 24 residues. The CDR3 protein is CASSKALWLVRIRCQVDLNTEAFF. The CDR3 coding sequence is TGTGCCAGCAGCAAAGCGCTTTGGCTTGTGAGGATTCGTTGTCAGGTAGATTTGAACACTGAAGCTTTCTTT.

The chain has TRBV29-1 and TRBJ2-7, with TRBD1 identical over 11 bases. CDR1 is SQVTM, CDR2 ANQGSEA, per germline. V dropped 7 bases and J dropped 5; count of bases not matched to a gene: 7. This CDR3 is 13 amino acids long. CDR3 residues: CSAEGQGADEQYF. In DNA form, the CDR3 reads TGCAGCGCCGAAGGACAGGGGGCGGACGAGCAGTACTTC.

This sequence joins TRBV27 and TRBJ2-2; 8 bases are shared with TRBD1. The CDR3 loop spans 15 amino acids. The germline V gene encodes CDR1 MNHEY and CDR2 SMNVEV (reference sequence). Losses at the gene ends were 7 bases for V and 4 bases for J; bases not matched to a gene: 8. The CDR3 DNA reads as TGTGCCAGCAAATCCCGGGACAGGCCCACCGGGGAGCTGTTTTTT. Encoded protein: CASKSRDRPTGELFF.

In this sample, this clone turned up once. This sequence joins TRBV5-1 and TRBJ2-1; weak D call: TRBD1 (5 bases). Trimming stripped 4 bases from V and 8 bases from J, with 16 bases between. Germline assignment: CDR1 SGHRS and CDR2 YFSETQ. The length of the CDR3 is 14 residues. The CDR3 loop reads CASSTLRVGYEQFF. The DNA for the CDR3 is TGCGCCAGCAGCACACTCAGGGTAGGGTATGAGCAGTTCTTC.

This chain uses TRBV28 with TRBJ2-1; D gene unclear. The V end was cut by 6 bases, the J end by 7 bases, with 10 bases between. The CDR3 runs to 12 residues. CDR1 and CDR2 from the germline V gene are MDHEN and SYDVKM. The CDR3: CASSLTWNEQFF. CDR3 bases: TGTGCCAGCAGCCTCACCTGGAATGAGCAGTTCTTC.